What follows are 10 T cell receptor beta chains derived from one specimen sequenced in a study of blood T cell repertoires in COVID-19. Sequencing was performed with immunoSEQ multiplex PCR; in TCRdb, only in-frame clones are kept and a portion is missing. Among under 60,000 clones, approximately 80% were seen once, and the ten largest hold 7.3%. The sequenced sample consisted of peripheral blood. The source of these receptors is a man in his forties with acute or convalescent COVID-19.

The V gene is TRBV6-5, the J gene TRBJ1-2; weak D call: TRBD1 (5 bases). CDR3 length equals 16 residues. Germline CDR1 and CDR2: MNHEY and SVGAGI. The V end was cut by 2 bases, the J end by 4 bases, with 17 bases between. CDR3: CASSYGPQGPAYGYTF. For the CDR3, the DNA is TGTGCCAGCAGTTACGGGCCGCAGGGCCCCGCCTATGGCTACACCTTC.

The chain is built from TRBV27 and TRBJ1-1, with D perhaps TRBD1 (5 bases). Germline CDR1 and CDR2: MNHEY and SMNVEV (reference sequence). The CDR3 length is 13 residues. V lost 7 bases to trimming and J lost 0 bases, with 9 bases between them. The CDR3: CASTRGMNTEAFF. In nucleotides, the CDR3 is TGTGCCAGCACCCGGGGGATGAACACTGAAGCTTTCTTT.

V is TRBV2 and J is TRBJ1-2; the D is unclear. This CDR3 is built from 13 residues. CDR1 is SNHLY and CDR2 is FYNNEI in the germline V gene. Trimming cost V 4 bases and J 5 bases, with 11 bases left between them. The CDR3 DNA sequence: TGTGCCAGCAGTGCGCAGACTATTTATGGCTACACCTTC. Residues: CASSAQTIYGYTF.

CDR3 bases: TGTGCCAGCAGCCTCTCCGAGGGTTATAGGGAGCAGTACTTC. Encoded protein: CASSLSEGYREQYF. J is TRBJ2-7 and V is TRBV7-9, with D perhaps matching TRBD2 (5 bases). The CDR3 length is 14 residues. V was shortened by 5 bases and J by 7 bases, with 18 bases between the two germline ends. Germline CDR1 and CDR2: SEHNR and FQNEAQ (reference sequence).

The table lists this clone with a count of one. The rearrangement links TRBV7-2 to TRBJ2-1, with 8 bases that match TRBD1. Per germline, CDR1 SGHTA and CDR2 FQGNSA. The trim removed 1 base at V and 16 bases at J, leaving 6 bases unmatched. This CDR3 has 12 residues. The CDR3 loop is CASSLGTGIIFF. The CDR3 nucleotides read TGTGCCAGCAGCTTAGGGACAGGGATTATTTTCTTC.

The V and J genes are TRBV21-1 and TRBJ1-1; no check of the table's D call, TRBD1, against the DNA was made. TRBV21-1 is a documented pseudogene. This CDR3 is built from 16 residues. The CDR3 nucleotides read TGTGCCAGCAGCAAGTTACTACAGGGGGTTAACACTGAAGCTTTCTTT. Its translation: CASSKLLQGVNTEAFF.

The chain is built from TRBV6-5 and TRBJ2-7; D is ambiguous. With 2 bases removed from V and 4 bases from J, the gap between germline ends came to 12 bases. Germline V gives CDR1 MNHEY, CDR2 SVGAGI. This CDR3 is 14 amino acids long. CDR3 loop: CASSYGSRRYEQYF. The CDR3, as DNA: TGTGCCAGCAGTTACGGCTCAAGGAGATACGAGCAGTACTTC.

The gene calls are TRBV4-1 and TRBJ2-1, with 10 bases matching TRBD2. Germline V gene data show CDR1 as MGHRA and CDR2 as YSYEKL. There are 16 residues in the CDR3. Trimming removed 7 bases from V and 9 bases from J; junction bases left unmatched: 15. The CDR3: CASNPLAGVGDGEQFF. The DNA for the CDR3 is TGCGCCAGCAACCCCCTAGCGGGGGTCGGGGATGGTGAGCAGTTCTTC.

The rearrangement links TRBV24-1 to TRBJ2-3, with 8 positions matching TRBD1. The CDR3 has 16 amino acids. Trimming took 7 bases from V and 2 from J; bases not matched to a gene: 10. Looked up from germline, CDR1 is KGHDR and CDR2 is SFDVKD. The CDR3 DNA is TGTGCCACCAGCGCTATGGGACAGGCGTCCACAGATACGCAGTATTTT. Amino acids: CATSAMGQASTDTQYF.

V is TRBV20-1 and J is TRBJ1-1; perhaps TRBD1 as D (5 bases). V lost 3 bases and J 3 bases, leaving 11 bases between the germline ends. Per germline, CDR1 DFQATT and CDR2 SNEGSKA (reference sequence). The CDR3 is 13 residues long. The CDR3 loop is CSASSGGDTEAFF. As DNA, the CDR3 is TGCAGTGCTAGTTCTGGAGGGGACACTGAAGCTTTCTTT.